What follows are 16 T cell receptor beta chains derived from one specimen sequenced in a study of T cell responses to AZD1222 COVID-19 vaccine. Only in-frame clones appear in the TCRdb table, and some are missing; sequencing was by immunoSEQ multiplex PCR. The repertoire holds about 120,000 clones, with about 89% as singletons. Sequenced here: peripheral blood, sampled on day 0 of MenACWY control vaccination. The source of these receptors is an adult in good health.

With regard to this clone: The same CDR3 arises from other DNA sequences in this sample as well. This chain links TRBV11-2 with TRBJ2-7; D may be TRBD1 or TRBD2 (6 bases each). Trimming left V 0 bases short and J 7 bases short, with 10 bases between. Germline CDR1 and CDR2: SGHAT and FQNNGV. The CDR3 has 13 residues. The CDR3 is CASSLEGAGEQYF. In DNA, the CDR3 is TGTGCCAGCAGCTTAGAGGGGGCGGGGGAGCAGTACTTC.

V is TRBV29-1 and J is TRBJ2-7; D gene unclear. Germline V gene data show CDR1 as SQVTM and CDR2 as ANQGSEA. The CDR3 is made up of 12 amino acids. Trimming took 6 bases from V and 1 from J, leaving 10 bases between them. CDR3 sequence reads: CSVPVGSYEQYF. As DNA, the CDR3 is TGCAGCGTGCCAGTTGGGTCCTACGAGCAGTACTTC.

The rearrangement links TRBV10-3 to TRBJ2-1; 11 nucleotides agree with TRBD2. After removal of 4 bases from V and 4 bases from J, the junction contained 9 bases not matched to a gene. Germline V lookup: CDR1 ENHRY, CDR2 SYGVKD. The CDR3 has 17 amino acids. The CDR3 DNA follows: TGTGCCATCAGTGTTAGCGGGAGGGCCGACGCATACAATGAGCAGTTCTTC. This codes for CAISVSGRADAYNEQFF.

The rearrangement joins TRBV9 to TRBJ2-7; D may be TRBD1 (6 bases). Trimming removed 0 bases from V and 2 bases from J, with 12 bases in between. Germline V gene lookup returns CDR1 SGDLS and CDR2 YYNGEE. This CDR3 has 15 amino acids. The CDR3 spells CASSVDDRPTYEQYF. CDR3 coding DNA: TGTGCCAGCAGCGTAGACGACAGGCCTACCTACGAGCAGTACTTC.

The chain links TRBV27 to TRBJ1-2; tentative D call: TRBD1 (6 bases). CDR1 MNHEY and CDR2 SMNVEV come from the germline V gene (reference sequence). V lost 6 bases, J lost 2 bases, and 22 bases lay in between. The CDR3 is 17 amino acids. As DNA, the CDR3 is TGTGCCAGCAGCCCAAGGTCCGGGGGACAATCCAACTATGGCTACACCTTC. This encodes CASSPRSGGQSNYGYTF.

This sequence joins TRBV5-1 and TRBJ1-2; D is ambiguous. The CDR3 loop spans 14 amino acids. Trimming cost V 3 bases and J 7 bases, with 16 bases left between them. Germline assignment: CDR1 SGHRS and CDR2 YFSETQ. As DNA, the CDR3 is TGCGCCAGCAGCTCCCCAGACGGCACAACTGGCTACACCTTC. This sequence encodes CASSSPDGTTGYTF.

The chain links TRBV30 to TRBJ1-1; D remains ambiguous. The germline V and J ends were trimmed by 1 base and 0 bases, with 3 bases remaining between them. This CDR3 comprises 12 residues. Germline loops: CDR1 GTSNPN, CDR2 SVGIG (reference sequence). DNA for the CDR3: TGTGCCTGGAGTGAGATGAACACTGAAGCTTTCTTT. Its translation: CAWSEMNTEAFF.

This clone was detected only once. V and J are TRBV24-1 and TRBJ1-1; weak D call: TRBD1 (5 bases). Germline V gene data show CDR1 as KGHDR and CDR2 as SFDVKD. The CDR3 is 12 amino acids. V lost 0 bases, J lost 11 bases, and 9 bases lay in between. CDR3 coding DNA: TGTGCCACCAGTGATTTGGCCGGGACGGCTTTCTTT. This sequence encodes CATSDLAGTAFF.

The rearrangement uses TRBV7-9 and TRBJ1-5; no clear D gene. This CDR3 is 15 amino acids long. The germline V gene has CDR1 SEHNR and CDR2 FQNEAQ (reference sequence). Trimming left V 3 bases short and J 2 bases short, with 11 bases between. DNA of the CDR3: TGTGCCAGCAGCTTTGGGCTTTTGGGCAATCAGCCCCAGCATTTT. This translates into CASSFGLLGNQPQHF.

The gene calls are TRBV6-5 and TRBJ2-7; 7 bases agree with TRBD2. CDR3 length: 15 amino acids. J lost 0 bases, V lost 6 bases, and 8 bases had no gene match. From germline, CDR1 is MNHEY and CDR2 SVGAGI. This chain's CDR3 is CASRPGLGVSYEQYF. In DNA, the CDR3 is TGTGCCAGCAGACCCGGACTAGGAGTCTCCTACGAGCAGTACTTC.

The chain carries TRBV6-5 and TRBJ2-7, with 11 positions matching TRBD1. This CDR3 region has 14 residues. Germline V gene data show CDR1 as MNHEY and CDR2 as SVGAGI. V shed 5 bases and J 5 bases; nucleotides not matched to a gene: 5. CDR3: CASSTGTGGNEQYF. The CDR3, as DNA: TGTGCCAGCAGTACGGGGACAGGGGGGAACGAGCAGTACTTC.

The gene calls are TRBV3-1 (or the pseudogene TRBV3-2) and TRBJ2-2; D remains unclear. The V end lost 0 bases, the J end lost 6 bases, and 8 bases lay between the germline ends. Germline CDR1 is LGHDT and CDR2 is YNNKEL (reference sequence). This CDR3 is built from 14 residues. The CDR3 DNA is TGTGCCAGCAGCCAAGAAGGCTACTCCGGGGAGCTGTTTTTT. Encoded protein: CASSQEGYSGELFF.

The V gene is TRBV7-9, the J gene TRBJ2-1; 9 positions agree with TRBD1. Trimming at V came to 5 bases and at J to 4 bases, leaving 9 bases not matched to a gene. CDR1 is SEHNR, CDR2 FQNEAQ, per germline (reference sequence). This CDR3 has 16 amino acids. CDR3 sequence reads: CASSMPGQGLYNEQFF. DNA of the CDR3: TGTGCCAGCAGCATGCCGGGACAGGGACTATACAATGAGCAGTTCTTC.

V usage is TRBV11-2 and J usage is TRBJ2-3; D gene unclear. CDR3 length equals 14 residues. The V gene lost 3 bases and the J gene lost 0 bases, with 7 bases spanning the gap. CDR1 is SGHAT, CDR2 FQNNGV, per germline. CDR3 amino acids: CASSFYQSTDTQYF. As DNA, the CDR3 is TGTGCCAGCAGCTTTTACCAAAGCACAGATACGCAGTATTTT.

The chain combines TRBV10-2 with TRBJ2-7; no clear D. CDR3 length equals 13 residues. V lost 4 bases, J lost 2 bases, and 9 bases lay in between. The germline V gene encodes CDR1 WSHSY and CDR2 SAAADI. The CDR3 region has the DNA TGCGCCAGCAGTGTTGACGGGCCCTACGAGCAGTACTTC. This gives the protein CASSVDGPYEQYF.

The chain couples TRBV5-4 to TRBJ2-7; 9 positions agree with TRBD1. The length of the CDR3 is 14 residues. Germline CDR1 reads SGHNT; CDR2 reads YYREEE (reference sequence). J was trimmed by 0 bases and V by 5 bases; bases with no gene match: 3. CDR3 in DNA: TGTGCCAGCAGACGGACAGGGGCCTCCTACGAGCAGTACTTC. It translates to CASRRTGASYEQYF.